Included here is one T cell receptor (beta chain) sequence, with context. V trimming: 4 bases; J trimming: 2 bases; junction bases outside the gene matches: 6. The CDR3 contains 15 residues. Looked up from germline, CDR1 is SGDLS and CDR2 is YYNGEE. The data belong to a study of blood T cell repertoires in COVID-19. Overall study: Sources were T cells, B-cell-depleted T cells, or PBMCs; the material itself was cDNA or gDNA.

Measured with immunoSEQ multiplex PCR; TCRdb has only the in-frame clones, and not every one. The sample carries fewer than 300,000 clones, roughly 90% recorded once. The chain has TRBV9 and TRBJ2-7; 10 bases match TRBD2. The receptor comes from a woman in her thirties with COVID-19, enrolled during active disease. The specimen was peripheral blood. In DNA form, the CDR3 reads TGTGCCAGCAGCCCTGGGACTAGCGCGACCTACGAGCAGTACTTC. It encodes CASSPGTSATYEQYF.